This T cell receptor beta chain was sequenced during a study of blood T cell repertoires in COVID-19. Study-wide context: Nucleic acid was either cDNA or gDNA, and it came from T cells, B-cell-depleted T cells, or PBMCs.

The trim removed 4 bases at V and 6 bases at J, leaving 2 bases unmatched. Per germline, CDR1 SNHLY and CDR2 FYNNEI. There are 15 residues in the CDR3. As processed by the authors: Amplified reference gene primers provided the basis for estimating nucleated cell counts. Sequencing used immunoSEQ multiplex PCR; TCRdb keeps in-frame clones, though not all of them. That table is the source of V, J and clone size, and D and trimming were worked out from the DNA. The sample includes some 290,000 clones, about 88% of them seen just once. The specimen sequenced was peripheral blood. The sequence came from a man younger than 35 with active or convalescent COVID-19. The genes are TRBV2 and TRBJ2-2; 13 bases line up with TRBD2. CDR3 coding DNA: TGTGCCAGCAGTGGACTAGCGGGAGGCCCCGGGGAGCTGTTTTTT. Its translation: CASSGLAGGPGELFF.